Reported below is one T cell receptor beta chain. There is no known antigen for this receptor. The input lacks base qualities; no much larger clone sits a single base away. This record comes from a study of shared clonotypes between healthy human individuals (dated by TCRdb to the early 2020s). Background for the entire study: The cohort included a few men and two women between 18 and 49 years of age. For each donor, CD4 naive and CD4 memory were each run on three plates, CD8 naive on two plates, and CD8 memory on one plate. To estimate repertoire size and how much clonotypes are shared between individuals, the study performed deep sequencing of blood TCR repertoires from roughly five healthy adults. To increase sequencing depth and limit assay-specific biases, different laboratories used diverse techniques to prepare libraries and sequence TCR repertoires. Each donor's leukapheresis produced roughly between about 0.85 and 10 billion PBMCs.

The junction shows trimming of 2 bases on V and 5 bases on J, plus 14 bases between the germline ends. The CDR3 runs 15 residues from the cysteine to the phenylalanine. The entry retains the CDR3 DNA only, 45 bases that are in frame from base 1. Via the germline V gene, CDR1 is SGHDN and CDR2 FVKESK. Using the deep immunoSEQ assay, TCR CDR3 regions were amplified from genomic DNA by multiplex PCR. Genomic DNA extracted from each cell subset was distributed evenly over all wells of several immunoSEQ 96-well plates, and each plate served as one replicate. For sorted subsets, 200 to 250 ng genomic DNA, equal to 25,000 to 35,000 T cell genomes, was loaded into each replicate PCR. Purified libraries were quantified with a Qubit 3.0 fluorometer, sized on a Bioanalyzer 2100, and re-quantified with the KAPA Library Quantification kit. Every immunoSEQ 96-well plate was sequenced on a separate single-read 150-cycle Illumina NextSeq 550 flow cell. Turning to the authors' computational methods: Because the immunoSEQ output held only junctional sequences and lacked quality scores, the filtering could not match the filtering applied to full-length reads. To assign V/J genes and CDR3, sequences were annotated using PyIR, a Python wrapper for IgBLAST v1.9, with IMGT germline references. Reads were filtered out if the reads had weak V/J assignments (E-value above 1e-6), no CDR3, stop codons, out-of-frame junctions, or ambiguous translated residues. V3J clonotypes were defined as sequences sharing an identical inferred V gene, J gene, and CDR3 amino acid sequence. Percentage overlap between repertoires was calculated by dividing the number of shared unique clonotypes by the size of the smaller repertoire. Three approaches were used to assess repertoire richness: RTK rarefaction, the Chao1 estimator, and Recon v2.1 estimates of unobserved clonotypes. OLGA was used to compute generation probabilities for all TCRbeta clonotypes that the gDNA method yielded from four donors. Here the immuneACCESS table is served through TCRdb, limited to in-frame sequences with V and J called. Missing clones are a known gap in these copies; in checked studies unresolved V genes cover under half, and the rest lacks a known reason. That table supplies the V and J calls and clone size; D and trimming were determined from the DNA. For this sample the table gives 2 million to 2.5 million clones, of which approximately 93% were detected only once. The ten largest clones capture about 0.39% of the sample.

The donors were healthy, HIV-negative adults who had no recently reported acute infections or vaccinations. Every donor was a Caucasian adult living in Nashville, Tennessee, USA. CD4+ T cells were enriched through magnetic negative selection, after which naive cells were positively selected on CD45RA and the remaining negative fraction served as the memory subset. Blood was obtained by leukapheresis, after which PBMCs were separated by Ficoll-Histopaque density gradient centrifugation and cryopreserved in liquid nitrogen vapor phase. Purity and quantity of every magnetically sorted T cell population were checked by analytical flow cytometry. From each sorted fraction, genomic DNA was isolated and quantified by UV absorbance on a Nanodrop 2000c. Study-level results and caveats: Pairwise subsampling led to the expectation that sequencing depth would affect the degree of clonotype sharing among donors. Rarefaction of sorted-subset datasets indicated incomplete sequencing despite the large sequencing depth. Across a few donors, about 5.2% of naive CD4, over 3% of naive CD8, about 2.3% of memory CD4, and 0.4% of memory CD8 clonotypes were shared. Sampling was restricted to blood, and TCR repertoires in tissue are likely to differ from TCR repertoires in blood. Clonotypes shared by all four sorted-subset donors showed higher generation probabilities than non-shared clonotypes. Larger estimated clonotype richness was generally found for naive subsets than for memory subsets. Because the study included only a small number of donors, the genetic and exposure-history diversity represented was limited.

This receptor was identified in a man between 18 and 35 years old in good health. Some clones in this sample may be carry-over from other donors' samples. The chain is assembled from TRBV14 and TRBJ2-3, with the D gene not clear enough to name. Source material: naive CD4+ T cells from PBMCs. Read against the paper, the sample's cell subset or site label means: CD45RA+ positively selected. The nucleotide sequence reads TGTGCCAGCAGCCAACGGTCCGCGGCGCTAGATACGCAGTATTTT. Its translation reads: CASSQRSAALDTQYF.